This T cell receptor (beta chain) was captured in a study of control samples from healthy donors and cancer patients. CDR3 size: 15 residues. V was pared by 5 bases and J by 10 bases, with 12 bases of the junction left unmatched. Germline V gives CDR1 MNHEY, CDR2 SMNVEV (reference sequence). Sequencing was performed with immunoSEQ multiplex PCR; in TCRdb, only in-frame clones are kept and a portion is missing. Altogether 100,000 to 150,000 clones are present, around 87% being singletons, with the ten largest covering around 3%. This chain uses TRBV27 with TRBJ2-1, with 9 nucleotides matching TRBD1. The TCR was taken from a man aged 60 to 69 in good health. The sample was blood. In DNA, the CDR3 is TGTGCCAGCAGTCGAGCCGGGACAGGGAATAGCGAGCAGTTCTTC. It yields the protein CASSRAGTGNSEQFF.